These T cell receptor beta chains were read from a single sample in a study of CD8 T cells in ankylosing spondylitis. MiXCR, run by TCRdb on the 5' RACE reads, gives a single entry per CDR3 protein. The sample contains over 100,000 distinct CDR3 sequences, approximately 10% of which appear only once. Sequencing was carried out using blood, either unsorted or a sorted T cell fraction (not recorded which). These receptors all stem from a female donor with ankylosing spondylitis or in good health (not recorded which). The CDR3 runs from the conserved cysteine through the conserved F or W. A D gene is named only where the DNA matches it firmly. Size values are once, few and many counts, or a class for expanded clones, and some rows have none.

TRBV12-3/TRBV12-4	TRBJ1-3	NA	many	CASSFGGNTIYF	TGTGCCAGCAGTTTCGGAGGAAACACCATATATTTT
TRBV7-9	TRBJ1-4	NA	many	CASSFGQSTNEKLFF	TGTGCCAGCAGCTTCGGACAGTCAACTAATGAAAAACTGTTTTTT
TRBV18	TRBJ1-1	NA	few	CASSPGQPPEAFF	TGTGCCAGCTCACCTGGACAACCCCCTGAAGCTTTCTTT
TRBV7-8	TRBJ1-5	NA	many	CASSLALGPRNQPQHF	TGTGCCAGCAGCTTAGCCCTTGGACCGCGCAATCAGCCCCAGCATTTT
TRBV3-1	TRBJ1-1	NA	many	CASSQVFGDAVNTEAFF	TGTGCCAGCAGCCAAGTCTTCGGGGACGCGGTGAACACTGAAGCTTTCTTT
TRBV29-1	TRBJ2-7	NA	many	CSAPMTDNIYEQYF	TGCAGCGCGCCTATGACAGATAATATATACGAGCAGTACTTC
TRBV18	TRBJ1-4	NA	few	CASSPRGDGAMGLFF	TGTGCCAGCTCGCCGCGCGGGGACGGTGCCATGGGACTGTTTTTT
TRBV7-2	TRBJ2-1	NA	many	CASSLRWGAYNEQFF	TGTGCCAGCAGCTTACGATGGGGGGCCTACAATGAGCAGTTCTTC
TRBV27	TRBJ2-7	TRBD1	many	CASIDRVGEQYF	TGTGCCAGCATCGACAGGGTGGGCGAGCAGTACTTC
TRBV24-1	TRBJ2-2	NA	many	CATSDSGFAGELFF	TGTGCCACCAGTGACTCCGGGTTTGCCGGGGAGCTGTTTTTT
TRBV5-1	TRBJ1-4	TRBD1	many	CASSSGQGGEKLFF	TGCGCCAGCAGCTCGGGACAGGGTGGCGAAAAACTGTTTTTT
TRBV5-1	TRBJ2-5	TRBD2	few	CASKTSGSGETQYF	TGCGCCAGCAAGACTAGCGGGAGTGGAGAGACCCAGTACTTC
TRBV6-1	TRBJ2-7	TRBD2	many	CASRSTGLAGYDWYEQYF	TGTGCCAGCAGAAGTACGGGACTAGCGGGATATGATTGGTACGAGCAGTACTTC
TRBV11-1	TRBJ1-1	NA	many	CASSQDSEAFF	TGTGCCAGCAGCCAAGACAGTGAAGCTTTCTTT
TRBV29-1	TRBJ1-4	TRBD1	once	CSVAVQGTINEKLFF	TGCAGCGTTGCAGTACAGGGGACGATTAATGAAAAACTGTTTTTT
TRBV2	TRBJ1-1	NA	NA	CASGGLMNTEAFF	TGTGCCAGCGGAGGATTGATGAACACTGAAGCTTTCTTT
TRBV4-1	TRBJ2-7	NA	many	CASSQDRGRAYEQYF	TGCGCCAGCAGCCAAGATAGAGGCAGAGCCTACGAGCAGTACTTC
TRBV7-6	TRBJ1-3	NA	many	CASSLGGHTIYF	TGTGCCAGCAGCTTAGGGGGGCACACCATATATTTT
TRBV7-6	TRBJ1-2	NA	many	CASSPQLYGYTF	TGTGCCAGCAGCCCCCAGCTATATGGCTACACCTTC
TRBV15	TRBJ1-5	NA	many	CATSRTGHDDQPQHF	TGTGCCACCAGCAGGACCGGACACGACGATCAGCCCCAGCATTTT
TRBV4-2	TRBJ1-2	NA	many	CASSQEENLNYGYTF	TGTGCCAGCAGCCAAGAGGAAAACCTTAACTATGGCTACACCTTC
TRBV4-2	TRBJ1-1	NA	many	CASSQDIPHEAFF	TGTGCCAGCAGCCAAGACATACCACACGAAGCTTTCTTT
TRBV28	TRBJ1-4	NA	once	CASSLGGTRKLFF	TGTGCCAGCAGTTTGGGCGGAACTAGGAAACTGTTTTTT
TRBV6-1	TRBJ2-3	NA	many	CASRSGYGTDTQYF	TGTGCCAGCAGAAGCGGGTATGGCACAGATACGCAGTATTTT
TRBV29-1	TRBJ1-5	NA	many	CSVVYGGTNQPQHF	TGCAGCGTTGTTTATGGGGGGACGAATCAGCCCCAGCATTTT
TRBV7-3	TRBJ2-1	NA	many	CASSLVLSRYNEQFF	TGTGCCAGCAGCTTAGTTCTCAGCCGTTACAATGAGCAGTTCTTC
TRBV5-1	TRBJ2-3	NA	many	CASSLGGLNVDTQYF	TGCGCCAGCAGCTTGGGGGGGCTTAATGTGGATACGCAGTATTTT
TRBV29-1	TRBJ2-3	NA	many	CSVVRLDTQYF	TGCAGCGTTGTACGGTTGGATACGCAGTATTTT
TRBV12-3/TRBV12-4	TRBJ1-2	NA	many	CASSLRSPGSGYGYTF	TGTGCCAGCAGCCTCCGCTCTCCAGGGTCGGGCTATGGCTACACCTTC
TRBV28	TRBJ1-5	NA	many	CASSPSGGASQPQHF	TGTGCCAGCAGCCCCTCGGGAGGGGCCAGTCAGCCCCAGCATTTT
TRBV28	TRBJ2-7	NA	few	CASRGQIYEQYF	TGTGCCAGCAGGGGACAAATCTACGAGCAGTACTTC
TRBV7-8	TRBJ1-6	NA	many	CASSRAGSSYNSPLHF	TGTGCCAGCAGCAGAGCGGGGAGCTCCTATAATTCACCCCTCCACTTT
TRBV13	TRBJ2-7	NA	many	CASTRVRNPYEQYF	TGTGCCAGCACCCGGGTGAGAAATCCCTACGAGCAGTACTTC
TRBV7-9	TRBJ2-7	NA	NA	CASSLVRRGEQYF	TGTGCCAGCAGCTTAGTCCGTCGAGGGGAGCAGTACTTC
TRBV30	TRBJ1-1	TRBD1	few	CAWRGQGIAEAFF	TGTGCCTGGAGGGGACAGGGGATCGCTGAAGCTTTCTTT
TRBV5-6	TRBJ2-2	NA	once	CASSLPPGSFDGELFF	TGTGCCAGCAGCTTGCCTCCGGGGAGTTTCGACGGGGAGCTGTTTTTT
TRBV12-3/TRBV12-4	TRBJ2-7	NA	many	CASSLKTHYEQYF	TGTGCCAGCAGTCTCAAGACGCATTACGAGCAGTACTTC
TRBV5-1	TRBJ1-1	NA	many	CASSPRPGDTEAFF	TGCGCCAGCAGCCCCCGCCCAGGGGACACTGAAGCTTTCTTT
TRBV20-1	TRBJ2-1	NA	many	CSARPGRGGYNEQFF	TGCAGTGCTAGACCGGGAAGGGGAGGCTACAATGAGCAGTTCTTC
TRBV5-1	TRBJ2-2	NA	many	CASSLLVSGELFF	TGCGCCAGCAGCTTGTTGGTGTCCGGGGAGCTGTTTTTT
TRBV7-9	TRBJ2-1	TRBD1	many	CASSSGQPRGEQFF	TGTGCCAGCAGTTCGGGACAGCCTCGGGGTGAGCAGTTCTTC
TRBV23-1	TRBJ2-7	NA	NA	CASSQSLCLLYF	TGCGCCAGCAGTCAATCGTTATGTTTGCTCTACTTC
TRBV7-8	TRBJ1-5	NA	many	CASSLARDRSNQPQHF	TGTGCCAGCAGCTTAGCGCGGGATAGGAGCAATCAGCCCCAGCATTTT
TRBV5-5	TRBJ1-5	NA	many	CASSFEQGVQPQHF	TGTGCCAGCAGCTTCGAACAGGGAGTTCAGCCCCAGCATTTT
TRBV9	TRBJ2-2	TRBD2	many	CASSVVSSGGTGELFF	TGTGCCAGCAGCGTAGTCTCGAGCGGGGGGACCGGGGAGCTGTTTTTT
TRBV12-3/TRBV12-4	TRBJ1-1	NA	NA	CATGVPNTEAFF	TGTGCCACTGGGGTCCCGAACACTGAAGCTTTCTTT
TRBV28	TRBJ2-3	TRBD2	few	CASSLAGERVTQYF	TGTGCCAGCAGTTTAGCGGGGGAAAGGGTTACGCAGTATTTT
TRBV10-3	TRBJ2-5	NA	many	CAISVKGDETQYF	TGTGCCATCAGTGTGAAAGGGGACGAGACCCAGTACTTC
TRBV5-1	TRBJ2-5	TRBD2	NA	CASSGAPGTTAETQYF	TGCGCCAGCAGCGGGGCTCCTGGGACTACGGCAGAGACCCAGTACTTC
TRBV6-1	TRBJ2-6	NA	many	CASRVDSSGANVLTF	TGTGCCAGCAGAGTAGACAGCTCTGGGGCCAACGTCCTGACTTTC
TRBV5-4	TRBJ2-7	NA	many	CALGVGGEEQYF	TGTGCCTTAGGGGTGGGCGGTGAAGAGCAGTACTTC
TRBV20-1	TRBJ2-7	NA	few	CSARDRARGLSDEQYF	TGCAGTGCTAGAGATCGGGCCAGGGGATTATCGGACGAGCAGTACTTC